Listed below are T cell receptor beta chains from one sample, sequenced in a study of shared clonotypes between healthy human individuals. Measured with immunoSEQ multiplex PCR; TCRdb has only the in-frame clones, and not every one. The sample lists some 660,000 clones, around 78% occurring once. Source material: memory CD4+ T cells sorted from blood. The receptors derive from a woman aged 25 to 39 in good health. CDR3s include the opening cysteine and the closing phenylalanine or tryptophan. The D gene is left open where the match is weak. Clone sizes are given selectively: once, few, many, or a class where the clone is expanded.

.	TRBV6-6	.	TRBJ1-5	TGTGCCAGCAGTTATACTAGCAATCAGCCCCAGCATTTT	CASSYTSNQPQHF
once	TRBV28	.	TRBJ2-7	TGTGCCAGCGGGCCCCAGTACGAGCAGTACTTC	CASGPQYEQYF
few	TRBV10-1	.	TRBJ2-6	TGCGCCAGCAGTGCGGGACATTCTAGCTCTGGGGCCAACGTCCTGACTTTC	CASSAGHSSSGANVLTF
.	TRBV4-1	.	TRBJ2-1	TGCGCCAGCAGCCAAGATAGAGGGGTGGCCTACAATGAGCAGTTCTTC	CASSQDRGVAYNEQFF
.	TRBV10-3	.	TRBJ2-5	TGTGCCATCGGGGCAGGGGATACCCAAGAGACCCAGTACTTC	CAIGAGDTQETQYF
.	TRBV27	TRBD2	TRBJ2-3	TGTGCCAGCAGTCCTTCGACTAGCGGGAGGATCGTAGATACGCAGTATTTT	CASSPSTSGRIVDTQYF
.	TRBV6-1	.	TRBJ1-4	TGTGCCAGCAGTGAAAGCCAGGGGGAAAAACTGTTTTTT	CASSESQGEKLFF
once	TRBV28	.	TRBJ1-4	TGTGCCAGCAGTTTATCGACGGGGGACAATGAAAAACTGTTTTTT	CASSLSTGDNEKLFF
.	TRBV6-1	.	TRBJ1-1	TGTGCCAGCAGGGATGGGACGAACACTGAAGCTTTCTTT	CASRDGTNTEAFF
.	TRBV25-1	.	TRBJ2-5	TGTGCCAGCAGTGAATTAGGCCCGAGAGAGACCCAGTACTTC	CASSELGPRETQYF
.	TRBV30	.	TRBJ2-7	TGTGCCTGGACCTTGGACAGTACGCTCGAGCAGTACTTC	CAWTLDSTLEQYF